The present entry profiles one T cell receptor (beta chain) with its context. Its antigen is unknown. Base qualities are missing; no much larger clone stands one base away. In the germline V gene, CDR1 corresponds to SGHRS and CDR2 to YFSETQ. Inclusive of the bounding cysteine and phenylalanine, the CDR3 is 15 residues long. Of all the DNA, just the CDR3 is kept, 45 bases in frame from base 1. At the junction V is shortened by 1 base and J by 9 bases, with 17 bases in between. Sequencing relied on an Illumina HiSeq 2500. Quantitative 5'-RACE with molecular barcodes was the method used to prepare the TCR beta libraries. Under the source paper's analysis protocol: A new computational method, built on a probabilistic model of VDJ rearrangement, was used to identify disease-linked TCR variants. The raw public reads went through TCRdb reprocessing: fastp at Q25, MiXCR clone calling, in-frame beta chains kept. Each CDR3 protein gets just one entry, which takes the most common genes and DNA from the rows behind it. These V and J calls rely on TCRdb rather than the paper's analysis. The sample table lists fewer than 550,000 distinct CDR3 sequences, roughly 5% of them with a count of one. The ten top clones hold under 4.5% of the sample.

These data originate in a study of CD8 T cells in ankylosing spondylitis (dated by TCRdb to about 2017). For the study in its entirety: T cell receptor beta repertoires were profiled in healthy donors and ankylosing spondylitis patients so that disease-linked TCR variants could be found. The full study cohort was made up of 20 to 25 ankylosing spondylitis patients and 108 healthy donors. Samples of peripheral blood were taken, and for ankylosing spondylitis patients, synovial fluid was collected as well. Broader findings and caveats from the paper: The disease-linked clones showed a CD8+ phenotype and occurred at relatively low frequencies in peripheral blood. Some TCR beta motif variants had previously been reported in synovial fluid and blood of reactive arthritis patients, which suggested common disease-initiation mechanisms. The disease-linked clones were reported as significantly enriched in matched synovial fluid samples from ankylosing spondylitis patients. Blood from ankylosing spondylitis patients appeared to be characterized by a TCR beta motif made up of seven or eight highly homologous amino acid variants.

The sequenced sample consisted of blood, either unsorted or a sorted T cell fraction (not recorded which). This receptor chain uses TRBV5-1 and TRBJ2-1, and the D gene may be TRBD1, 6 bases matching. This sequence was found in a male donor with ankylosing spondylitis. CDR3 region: CASSLFPGHRGEQFF. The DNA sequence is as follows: TGCGCCAGCAGCTTGTTCCCGGGACACCGTGGTGAGCAGTTCTTC.